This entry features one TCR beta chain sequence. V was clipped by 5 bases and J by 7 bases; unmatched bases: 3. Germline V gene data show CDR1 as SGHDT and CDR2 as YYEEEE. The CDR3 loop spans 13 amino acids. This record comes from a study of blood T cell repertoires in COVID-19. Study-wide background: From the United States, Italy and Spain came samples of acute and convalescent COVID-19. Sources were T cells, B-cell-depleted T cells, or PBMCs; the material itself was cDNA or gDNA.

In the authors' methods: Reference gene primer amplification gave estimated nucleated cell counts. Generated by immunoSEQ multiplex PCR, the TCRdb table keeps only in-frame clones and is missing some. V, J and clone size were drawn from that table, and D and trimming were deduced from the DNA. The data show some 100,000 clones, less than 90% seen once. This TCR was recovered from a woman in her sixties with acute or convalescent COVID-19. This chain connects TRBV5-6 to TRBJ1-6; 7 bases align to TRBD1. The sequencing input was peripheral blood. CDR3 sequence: CASRSQGNSPLHF. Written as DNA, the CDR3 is TGTGCCAGCAGATCACAGGGGAATTCACCCCTCCACTTT.